These 15 T cell receptor beta chains were sequenced from one sample in a study of cytomegalovirus exposure and HLA in healthy donors. The PCR contained 60 Vbeta and 13 Jbeta primers. Sequencing used immunoSEQ multiplex PCR; TCRdb keeps in-frame clones, though not all of them. The sample carries under 200,000 clones, 75% recorded once. Sequenced material: PBMCs. All receptors come from a woman aged 40 to 50 in good health and CMV-seropositive.

The sample holds a few counts of this clone. The chain combines TRBV7-2 with TRBJ2-1; TRBD1 is a possible D gene (6 bases). V shed 5 bases and J shed 2 bases, with 13 bases lying between them. The CDR3 has 15 residues. From germline, CDR1 is SGHTA and CDR2 FQGNSA. The CDR3 DNA reads as TGTGCCAGCAGCCCTGACAGGTTTCCCTACAATGAGCAGTTCTTC. Amino acid sequence: CASSPDRFPYNEQFF.

This sequence joins TRBV5-4 and TRBJ2-7, with a tentative D call TRBD2 (5 bases). The ends were cut back, 0 bases at V and 3 bases at J, with 16 bases in the middle. The germline gives CDR1 SGHNT, CDR2 YYREEE (reference sequence). The CDR3 sequence is 16 residues long. CDR3 loop: CASSLASGGRNYEQYF. CDR3 DNA: TGTGCCAGCAGCTTGGCCTCGGGCGGGCGGAACTACGAGCAGTACTTC. The full variable domain, completed using reference TRBV5-4 and TRBJ2-7, is ETGVTQSPTHLIKTRGQQVTLRCSSQSGHNTVSWYQQALGQGPQFIFQYYREEENGRGNFPPRFSGLQFPNYSSELNVNALELDDSALYLCASSLASGGRNYEQYFGPGTRLTVT.

The chain is built from TRBV29-1 and TRBJ2-2, with D possibly being TRBD1 (6 bases). This CDR3 is 15 amino acids long. V gave up 4 bases and J gave up 0 bases, with 12 bases separating them. Germline CDR1 SQVTM, CDR2 ANQGSEA. This chain's CDR3 is CSVAQGIANTGELFF. As DNA, the CDR3 is TGCAGCGTTGCGCAGGGGATCGCGAACACCGGGGAGCTGTTTTTT.

The rearrangement uses TRBV18 and TRBJ1-2, with TRBD1 matching 10 bases. In germline, CDR1 is KGHSH, CDR2 LQKENI. Losses at the gene ends were 4 bases for V and 6 bases for J; bases not matched to a gene: 5. The CDR3 runs to 14 residues. CDR3 sequence reads: CASSLSTGGDGYTF. The CDR3 DNA reads TGTGCCAGCTCACTCTCGACAGGGGGCGATGGCTACACCTTC.

This clone was observed once. This chain connects TRBV4-2 to TRBJ2-1, with 12 bases fitting TRBD2. The germline gives CDR1 LGHNA, CDR2 YNFKEQ. This CDR3 has 16 residues. Unmatched junction bases numbered 2, after V lost 2 bases and J lost 3 bases. The CDR3: CASSQPTSGSYNEQFF. The CDR3 region has the DNA TGTGCCAGCAGCCAACCGACTAGCGGGAGCTACAATGAGCAGTTCTTC.

In its sample, this clone was seen once. Different DNA sequences within this sample yield the same CDR3. V usage is TRBV7-9 and J usage is TRBJ1-5; D not resolved. Trimming pared 2 bases from V and 7 bases from J, leaving 6 bases between. The V gene's germline CDR1 is SEHNR and CDR2 FQNEAQ (reference sequence). CDR3 length: 12 residues. This CDR3 reads CASSLSPQPQHF. The CDR3 DNA sequence: TGTGCCAGCAGCTTATCTCCCCAGCCCCAGCATTTT. The variable domain in full, completed from reference TRBV7-9 and TRBJ1-5, reads DTGVSQNPRHKITKRGQNVTFRCDPISEHNRLYWYRQTLGQGPEFLTYFQNEAQLEKSRLLSDRFSAERPKGSFSTLEIQRTEQGDSAMYLCASSLSPQPQHFGDGTRLSIL.

This clone was detected only once. V and J are TRBV5-6 and TRBJ1-4, with 9 bases fitting TRBD1. Germline lookup yields CDR1 SGHDT and CDR2 YYEEEE. V lost 2 bases to trimming and J lost 1 base; unmatched junction nucleotides: 6. This CDR3 is built from 17 residues. CDR3 sequence: CASSFGTGRGTNEKLFF. The CDR3 bases are TGTGCCAGCAGCTTCGGGACAGGGCGGGGAACTAATGAAAAACTGTTTTTT.

V is TRBV5-8 and J is TRBJ2-1; 9 bases line up with TRBD2. Germline assignment: CDR1 SGHTS and CDR2 YDEGEE. Trimming took 0 bases from V and 4 from J; bases not matched to a gene: 8. This CDR3 comprises 17 residues. CDR3 DNA: TGTGCCAGCAGCTTGGCGAAAGGGACTAGCAGTTACAATGAGCAGTTCTTC. Protein: CASSLAKGTSSYNEQFF. The complete variable domain, with remaining parts taken from reference TRBV5-8 and TRBJ2-1, reads EAGVTQSPTHLIKTRGQQATLRCSPISGHTSVYWYQQALGLGLQFLLWYDEGEERNRGNFPPRFSGRQFPNYSSELNVNALELEDSALYLCASSLAKGTSSYNEQFFGPGTRLTVL.

V gene TRBV19 combines with J gene TRBJ1-1, with D perhaps matching TRBD1 (6 bases). Trimming shortened V by 6 bases and J by 2 bases, and 16 bases separated the two germline ends. CDR3 length equals 15 residues. Germline V lookup: CDR1 LNHDA, CDR2 SQIVND (reference sequence). The CDR3, as DNA: TGTGCCAGTAGGGTCCTAAAACAGGGAAACACTGAAGCTTTCTTT. This gives the protein CASRVLKQGNTEAFF.

This clone was counted a few times. The chain links TRBV11-2 to TRBJ1-2, with D unclear. This CDR3 is 15 amino acids long. Trimming removed 0 bases at V and 7 bases at J, with 15 bases between. The germline CDR1 and CDR2 sequences are SGHAT and FQNNGV. The CDR3 loop reads CASSLDVRIEPGYTF. CDR3 coding DNA: TGTGCCAGCAGCTTAGATGTCAGGATCGAACCTGGCTACACCTTC. The whole variable domain, filled in from reference TRBV11-2 and TRBJ1-2, reads EAGVAQSPRYKIIEKRQSVAFWCNPISGHATLYWYQQILGQGPKLLIQFQNNGVVDDSQLPKDRFSAERLKGVDSTLKIQPAKLEDSAVYLCASSLDVRIEPGYTFGSGTRLTVV.

This clone was seen a handful of times. The chain couples TRBV10-1 to TRBJ2-3; 11 nucleotides agree with TRBD2. The CDR3 runs to 15 residues. The junction had 7 bases not matched to a gene; V was cut back by 5 bases and J by 6 bases. Per germline, CDR1 WNHNN and CDR2 SYGVQD (reference sequence). The CDR3 DNA reads as TGCGCCAGCAGTACCCTAGCGGGAGGTGCGGATACGCAGTATTTT. It is translated as CASSTLAGGADTQYF.

This rearrangement joins TRBV19 to TRBJ1-5; 10 bases line up with TRBD1. Trimming removed 5 bases from V and 3 bases from J; junction bases left unmatched: 7. CDR1 LNHDA and CDR2 SQIVND come from the germline V gene (reference sequence). This CDR3 has 16 residues. CDR3 in DNA: TGTGCCAGTAGTGCCCCCGGGACAGGGGTCAATCAGCCCCAGCATTTT. Its translation: CASSAPGTGVNQPQHF.

The chain joins TRBV6-5 to TRBJ1-2, with 9 bases fitting TRBD1. Unmatched junction bases numbered 9, after V lost 2 bases and J lost 8 bases. The germline gives CDR1 MNHEY, CDR2 SVGAGI. CDR3 length: 15 amino acids. This chain's CDR3 is CASSYATGGAGGYTF. Written as DNA, the CDR3 is TGTGCCAGCAGTTACGCTACAGGGGGCGCAGGGGGCTACACCTTC.

Details on this clone: This same CDR3 is encoded by further DNA sequences in the sample. This chain joins TRBV5-1 and TRBJ2-3; D is perhaps TRBD1 (6 bases). The V gene's germline CDR1 is SGHRS and CDR2 YFSETQ. CDR3 length: 14 amino acids. V was clipped by 1 base and J by 1 base, with 7 bases between them. The CDR3: CASSLSGGTDTQYF. CDR3 nucleotides: TGCGCCAGCAGCTTGTCAGGGGGCACAGATACGCAGTATTTT.

The chain couples TRBV7-2 to TRBJ1-1; D might be TRBD1 (5 bases). The germline CDR1 and CDR2 sequences are SGHTA and FQGNSA. The CDR3 loop spans 12 amino acids. V was cut by 1 base and J by 8 bases, with 8 bases left in between. Written as DNA, the CDR3 is TGTGCCAGCAGCTTAGGACAGCTGGAAGCTTTCTTT. As protein: CASSLGQLEAFF.